This TCR beta chain was recovered during a study of blood T cells in healthy people across ages. Next came a second PCR, run for about 7 to 12 cycles, which used a sample-barcoded 5' primer along with a J-beta primer mix. TCRdb reprocessed the 5' RACE reads with MiXCR, giving one entry per CDR3 protein. The sample contains 800,000 or so distinct CDR3 sequences, about 25% of which appear only once. Germline V gene sequence: CDR1 SGHVS, CDR2 FQNEAQ. The CDR3 is made up of 12 amino acids. The same data also went into a second study, on T cells of mothers and their children. As that study records: Whether pairs are related or unrelated, thymic selection shapes their TCR recombination output in much the same way. Persistent microchimeric T cell clones were not found at ~100 per million sensitivity.

This receptor was identified in a boy aged 10-17 years in good health. Sequencing was done on a sample of blood. The J gene is TRBJ2-1, the V gene TRBV7-8; D possibly matches TRBD1 or TRBD2 (6 bases each). The J call is doubtful: the DNA matches TRBJ2-7 better. CDR3 sequence: CASSFLGGQQYF. CDR3 DNA: TGTGCCAGCAGCTTCCTTGGGGGGCAGCAGTACTTC.